This T cell receptor beta chain was observed in a study of identical twins. This clonotype was detected ten times or more. Its target is not known. Study results and limitations: It was possible that invariant MAIT and iNKT cells partly confounded the zero-insertion analyses.

Template switching introduced a universal primer site, and the cDNA bore unique molecular identifiers. MiXCR, applied by TCRdb to the 5' RACE reads, yields one record per CDR3 protein. The sample includes about 890,000 distinct CDR3 sequences, roughly 12% of them seen just once. A further study also used this sample, focusing on yellow fever vaccine responses in identical twins.

Source material: PBMCs. This clonotype was sampled from a woman aged 18-30 years in good health.

The CDR3 sequence: CASSLAKGASGNTIYF. In nucleotides, the CDR3 is TGCGCCAGCAGCTTGGCCAAGGGGGCCTCTGGAAACACCATATATTTT. This chain connects TRBV5-1 to TRBJ1-3, with 7 bases fitting TRBD1. Germline-derived CDR1 and CDR2 are SGHRS and YFSETQ. V lost 0 bases and J lost 0; bases outside the gene matches: 3. The CDR3 spans 16 residues.